The 20 T cell receptor beta chains below were found in one sample sequenced in a study of blood T cell repertoires in COVID-19. Here immunoSEQ multiplex PCR was the method, and the copy in TCRdb shows in-frame clones only, minus some. Of about 66,000 clones in the sample, 89% are singletons; the top ten hold approximately 1.5%. The sample consisted of peripheral blood. The receptors here all came from a man in his sixties with acute or convalescent COVID-19.

The table lists this clone with a count of one. J is TRBJ1-1 and V is TRBV13, with TRBD1 as a possible D gene (5 bases). V lost 4 bases, J lost 3 bases, and 9 bases lay in between. The CDR3 is 13 residues long. The germline gives CDR1 PRHDT, CDR2 FYEKMQ (reference sequence). In nucleotides, the CDR3 is TGTGCCAGCAGCTCTTCGGGGGACACTGAAGCTTTCTTT. Amino acids: CASSSSGDTEAFF. The full variable domain, completed using reference TRBV13 and TRBJ1-1, is AAGVIQSPRHLIKEKRETATLKCYPIPRHDTVYWYQQGPGQDPQFLISFYEKMQSDKGSIPDRFSAQQFSDYHSELNMSSLELGDSALYFCASSSSGDTEAFFGQGTRLTVV.

This chain connects TRBV9 to TRBJ2-3, with 9 bases aligning to TRBD1. The CDR3 runs 15 residues. Per the germline V gene, CDR1 is SGDLS and CDR2 is YYNGEE. Trimming removed 4 bases from V and 2 bases from J; junction bases left unmatched: 5. The CDR3 loop reads CASSPRTGDTDTQYF. The CDR3 coding sequence is TGTGCCAGCAGCCCGAGGACAGGGGACACAGATACGCAGTATTTT.

This clone was counted at least ten times. The chain carries TRBV5-6 and TRBJ1-6; 7 nucleotides align to TRBD1. V was pared by 0 bases and J by 6 bases, with 6 bases of the junction left unmatched. The CDR3 is made up of 16 amino acids. Germline V gene data show CDR1 as SGHDT and CDR2 as YYEEEE. CDR3: CASSLDRGNSNSPLHF. The DNA for the CDR3 is TGTGCCAGCAGCTTGGACAGGGGAAACTCTAATTCACCCCTCCACTTT.

The gene calls are TRBV5-4 and TRBJ2-7; D is possibly TRBD1 (5 bases). This CDR3 comprises 15 residues. Germline lookup yields CDR1 SGHNT and CDR2 YYREEE (reference sequence). V gave up 4 bases and J gave up 1 base, with 15 bases separating them. CDR3 sequence (DNA): TGTGCCAGCAGCGGCCGACGACAGCTATCCTACGAGCAGTACTTC. Its protein product is CASSGRRQLSYEQYF.

J is TRBJ2-3 and V is TRBV5-1; D is possibly TRBD1 (6 bases). CDR1 SGHRS and CDR2 YFSETQ come from the germline V gene. Trimming stripped 4 bases from V and 2 bases from J, with 8 bases between. The CDR3 runs to 13 residues. The DNA of the CDR3 is TGCGCCAGCAGCAGGACAGTCACAGATACGCAGTATTTT. Translation: CASSRTVTDTQYF.

The chain is built from TRBV5-1 and TRBJ1-1; no clear D. The CDR3 is made up of 14 amino acids. Between the trimmed V and J ends, which lost 0 bases and 4 bases, there was a span of 10 bases. CDR1 is SGHRS and CDR2 is YFSETQ in the germline V gene. The CDR3 here is CASSLDRGSTEAFF. DNA for the CDR3: TGCGCCAGCAGCTTGGACCGAGGGTCCACTGAAGCTTTCTTT.

The rearrangement links TRBV10-1 to TRBJ1-5, with D possibly matching TRBD1 (6 bases). V was pared by 1 base and J by 0 bases, with 16 bases between. Germline V gives CDR1 WNHNN, CDR2 SYGVQD (reference sequence). The CDR3 is 18 amino acids. CDR3 in amino acids: CASSEWQGTRSSNQPQHF. For the CDR3, the DNA is TGCGCCAGCAGTGAGTGGCAGGGGACCCGGAGTAGCAATCAGCCCCAGCATTTT.

The chain carries TRBV11-2 and TRBJ1-6; 11 nucleotides align to TRBD1. The J segment lost 13 bases and the V segment lost 5 bases, leaving 13 bases of the junction unmatched. The CDR3 consists of 16 residues. Per the germline V gene, CDR1 is SGHAT and CDR2 is FQNNGV. The CDR3 nucleotides read TGTGCCAGCAGCCCCAACGGGGACAGGGGGTTCTCTCCCCTCCACTTT. Translation gives CASSPNGDRGFSPLHF.

This chain connects TRBV6-1 to TRBJ2-4, with TRBD1 matching 7 bases. There are 15 residues in the CDR3. Trimming at V came to 6 bases and at J to 6 bases, leaving 11 bases not matched to a gene. CDR1 and CDR2 (germline): MNHNS, SASEGT. As DNA, the CDR3 is TGTGCCAGCAGGGTAATAGGACAGGATGGAAACATTCAGTACTTC. This gives the protein CASRVIGQDGNIQYF.

The rearrangement joins TRBV11-2 to TRBJ2-3, with D possibly TRBD1 on 5 matching bases. The V end was cut by 4 bases, the J end by 2 bases, with 13 bases between. This CDR3 region has 15 residues. From germline, CDR1 is SGHAT and CDR2 FQNNGV. The CDR3 nucleotides read TGTGCCAGCAGCTCGCTGCGAGGACACACAGATACGCAGTATTTT. This encodes CASSSLRGHTDTQYF.

The chain uses TRBV5-1 and TRBJ2-6, with 7 bases identical to TRBD2. Germline CDR1 reads SGHRS; CDR2 reads YFSETQ. CDR3 length equals 14 residues. The ends lost 4 bases at V and 13 bases at J; junction bases unmatched: 11. This CDR3 reads CASSPGSGDRVLTF. In DNA, the CDR3 is TGCGCCAGCAGCCCCGGGAGCGGGGATAGAGTCCTGACTTTC.

The chain couples TRBV2 to TRBJ1-5; the D gene is possibly TRBD1 (5 bases). From germline, CDR1 is SNHLY and CDR2 FYNNEI. The CDR3 has 14 amino acids. The germline V and J ends were trimmed by 1 base and 2 bases, with 6 bases remaining between them. The CDR3 DNA reads as TGTGCCAGCAGTGAAGGGGGCCGCAATCAGCCCCAGCATTTT. Translating gives CASSEGGRNQPQHF.

The V and J genes are TRBV19 and TRBJ1-2; TRBD1 matches 7 bases. Germline V gene lookup returns CDR1 LNHDA and CDR2 SQIVND (reference sequence). This CDR3 comprises 15 residues. The ends lost 6 bases at V and 4 bases at J; junction bases unmatched: 11. The CDR3 reads CASSSTSGTAYGYTF. CDR3 in DNA: TGTGCCAGTAGCTCAACCTCCGGGACAGCCTATGGCTACACCTTC.

The CDR3 loop reads CASKWGTGSSYGYTF. The CDR3 DNA is TGTGCCAGTAAATGGGGGACAGGGAGCAGCTATGGCTACACCTTC. The chain combines TRBV19 with TRBJ1-2; 9 bases match TRBD1. With V trimmed by 7 bases and J by 4 bases, 10 bases remained unmatched. CDR1 and CDR2 from the germline V gene are LNHDA and SQIVND (reference sequence). This CDR3 region has 15 residues.

The chain joins TRBV3-1 (or the pseudogene TRBV3-2) to TRBJ2-7; no reliable D call. CDR3 size: 15 residues. Trimming cost V 2 bases and J 0 bases, with 11 bases left between them. Per germline, CDR1 LGHDT and CDR2 YNNKEL (reference sequence). The CDR3 reads CASSQQAGTSYEQYF. As DNA, the CDR3 is TGTGCCAGCAGCCAACAGGCAGGAACCTCCTACGAGCAGTACTTC.

This sequence joins TRBV18 and TRBJ1-1, with a possible D match to TRBD1 (5 bases). Trimming pared 3 bases from V and 5 bases from J, leaving 10 bases between. The CDR3 covers 13 residues. Germline values: CDR1 KGHSH, CDR2 LQKENI. As DNA, the CDR3 is TGTGCCAGCTCACCTACGGGGGGAACTGAAGCTTTCTTT. Encoded protein: CASSPTGGTEAFF.

The gene calls are TRBV6-1 and TRBJ1-1; D ambiguous. The ends were cut back, 1 base at V and 4 bases at J, with 13 bases in the middle. The CDR3 covers 15 residues. In germline, CDR1 is MNHNS, CDR2 SASEGT. The DNA for the CDR3 is TGTGCCAGCAGTGAAGACAACCGACGGGGCACTGAAGCTTTCTTT. Protein sequence: CASSEDNRRGTEAFF.

This chain joins TRBV5-1 and TRBJ1-2; a weak D match, TRBD1 (6 bases). The CDR3 runs 15 residues. The V gene lost 0 bases and the J gene lost 7 bases, with 16 bases spanning the gap. Germline lookup yields CDR1 SGHRS and CDR2 YFSETQ. The CDR3 DNA reads as TGCGCCAGCAGCTTGGCCTTTCGGGGGGCGTTTGGCTACACCTTC. Translation gives CASSLAFRGAFGYTF.

This rearrangement joins TRBV6-5 to TRBJ2-5; D is perhaps TRBD2 (6 bases). This CDR3 contains 12 residues. V was shortened by 8 bases and J by 4 bases, with 11 bases between the two germline ends. Germline-derived CDR1 and CDR2 are MNHEY and SVGAGI. In nucleotides, the CDR3 is TGTGCCAGCGCACAGGAGGGAGAGACCCAGTACTTC. Protein sequence: CASAQEGETQYF.

The chain combines TRBV27 with TRBJ1-3, with D hard to call. Trimming left V 8 bases short and J 7 bases short, with 12 bases between. From germline, CDR1 is MNHEY and CDR2 SMNVEV (reference sequence). The CDR3 loop spans 12 amino acids. CDR3 in amino acids: CASGEIGNTIYF. The CDR3 DNA reads TGTGCCAGCGGGGAGATTGGGAACACCATATATTTT.